The 30 T cell receptor beta chains listed next were all sequenced from one sample in a study of blood T cell repertoires in COVID-19. The repertoire was sequenced with immunoSEQ multiplex PCR; TCRdb's copy has only in-frame clones and lacks some. The data contain some 110,000 clones, about four fifths of them singletons. The sequencing sample was made of peripheral blood. The receptors originated from a woman of 80 years or more with active or convalescent COVID-19.

The genes are TRBV4-3 and TRBJ1-4; possible D gene TRBD1, 6 bases. Germline loops: CDR1 LGHNA, CDR2 YSLEER. The CDR3 loop spans 16 amino acids. Trimming stripped 4 bases from V and 6 bases from J, with 18 bases between. The CDR3 region has the DNA TGCGCCAGCAGCCCACTTCACCAGGGGTTGGATGAAAAACTGTTTTTT. This sequence encodes CASSPLHQGLDEKLFF.

The chain couples TRBV2 to TRBJ1-6; unclear D gene. The CDR3 totals 14 residues. V lost 6 bases, J lost 2 bases, and 8 bases lay in between. CDR1 SNHLY and CDR2 FYNNEI come from the germline V gene. CDR3 sequence: CASRTITYNSPLHF. The CDR3 coding sequence is TGTGCCAGCAGAACAATAACCTATAATTCACCCCTCCACTTT.

This clone has more than one count but fewer than ten. Mismatch with germline at one junction end may stem from a read error. In DNA form, the CDR3 reads TGCAGCGTTGAAGAGGGACAATGGTACTTT. Protein sequence: CSVEEGQWYF. This chain connects TRBV29-1 to TRBJ1-1; possibly TRBD1 for D (6 bases). The V gene's germline CDR1 is SQVTM and CDR2 ANQGSEA. The CDR3 contains 10 residues. The full variable domain, completed using reference TRBV29-1 and TRBJ1-1, is SAVISQKPSRDICQRGTSLTIQCQVDSQVTMMFWYRQQPGQSLTLIATANQGSEATYESGFVIDKFPISRPNLTFSTLTVSNMSPEDSSIYLCSVEEGQWYFGQGTRLTVV.

The rearrangement links TRBV19 to TRBJ1-1; D is undetermined. V lost 4 bases and J 3 bases, leaving 9 bases between the germline ends. Per germline, CDR1 LNHDA and CDR2 SQIVND (reference sequence). The CDR3 runs to 13 residues. This CDR3 reads CASSNSWDTEAFF. CDR3 sequence (DNA): TGTGCCAGTAGTAACAGCTGGGACACTGAAGCTTTCTTT.

The chain uses TRBV9 and TRBJ2-3, with D perhaps matching TRBD1 (6 bases). This CDR3 is built from 13 residues. Trimming left V 4 bases short and J 4 bases short, with 10 bases between. CDR1 SGDLS and CDR2 YYNGEE come from the germline V gene. The CDR3, as DNA: TGTGCCAGCAGCCGCCCAGGGGCAGATACGCAGTATTTT. It translates to CASSRPGADTQYF.

The chain carries TRBV2 and TRBJ2-1; D may be TRBD1 (6 bases). The CDR3 consists of 13 residues. CDR1 and CDR2 from the germline V gene are SNHLY and FYNNEI. V lost 5 bases to trimming and J lost 10 bases, with 15 bases between them. CDR3 loop: CASSNFPGTEQFF. The CDR3 nucleotides read TGTGCCAGCAGTAACTTCCCCGGGACAGAGCAGTTCTTC. The full variable domain, in which reference TRBV2 and TRBJ2-1 provide the parts outside the CDR3, is EPEVTQTPSHQVTQMGQEVILRCVPISNHLYFYWYRQILGQKVEFLVSFYNNEISEKSEIFDDQFSVERPDGSNFTLKIRSTKLEDSAMYFCASSNFPGTEQFFGPGTRLTVL.

This chain joins TRBV7-8 and TRBJ1-1; no definite D call. Trimming pared 3 bases from V and 0 bases from J, leaving 8 bases between. This CDR3 is 14 amino acids long. Germline V lookup: CDR1 SGHVS, CDR2 FQNEAQ. The CDR3 spells CASSFRGLNTEAFF. CDR3 nucleotide sequence: TGTGCCAGCAGCTTCCGCGGGTTGAACACTGAAGCTTTCTTT. Variable domain in full (rest from reference TRBV7-8 and TRBJ1-1): GAGVSQSPRYKVAKRGQDVALRCDPISGHVSLFWYQQALGQGPEFLTYFQNEAQLDKSGLPSDRFFAERPEGSVSTLKIQRTQQEDSAVYLCASSFRGLNTEAFFGQGTRLTVV.

V usage is TRBV27 and J usage is TRBJ1-4; 8 bases fit TRBD1. The J segment lost 2 bases and the V segment lost 4 bases, leaving 9 bases of the junction unmatched. The CDR3 has 17 amino acids. Germline CDR1 reads MNHEY; CDR2 reads SMNVEV (reference sequence). The CDR3 DNA sequence: TGTGCCAGCAGTTCGCGTCCAGGGGGCTGGACTAATGAAAAACTGTTTTTT. It encodes CASSSRPGGWTNEKLFF.

The chain has TRBV7-3 and TRBJ2-3, with D tentatively TRBD1 (6 bases). V was clipped by 1 base and J by 6 bases, with 14 bases between them. There are 15 residues in the CDR3. Germline-derived CDR1 and CDR2 are SGHTA and FQGTGA. The CDR3 loop is CASSLRVDRGDTQYF. The CDR3 region has the DNA TGTGCCAGCAGCTTAAGAGTGGATAGGGGGGATACGCAGTATTTT.

The rearrangement joins TRBV27 to TRBJ1-6; D call uncertain. The germline CDR1 and CDR2 sequences are MNHEY and SMNVEV (reference sequence). The CDR3 covers 17 residues. Trimming pared 6 bases from V and 2 bases from J, leaving 17 bases between. The CDR3 nucleotides read TGTGCCAGCAGCCGCTCCGTGTGGGAGACCTATAATTCACCCCTCCACTTT. It specifies CASSRSVWETYNSPLHF.

The J gene is TRBJ2-2, the V gene TRBV6-4; the D gene is possibly TRBD1 (5 bases). Germline values: CDR1 MRHNA, CDR2 SNTAGT. CDR3 length: 14 amino acids. The germline V and J ends were trimmed by 8 bases and 0 bases, with 10 bases remaining between them. The CDR3 DNA reads as TGTGCCAGCGAAAAGACAGCGAACACCGGGGAGCTGTTTTTT. Encoded protein: CASEKTANTGELFF.

The rearrangement uses TRBV19 and TRBJ1-2; TRBD1 matches 8 bases. CDR3 length: 14 residues. Trimming took 5 bases from V and 1 from J; bases not matched to a gene: 3. Germline loops: CDR1 LNHDA, CDR2 SQIVND (reference sequence). CDR3 region: CASSRDRSNYGYTF. The CDR3 DNA is TGTGCCAGTAGTCGGGACAGGAGTAACTATGGCTACACCTTC.

The genes are TRBV18 and TRBJ2-3; D is possibly TRBD2 (5 bases). The V end lost 6 bases, the J end lost 0 bases, and 7 bases lay between the germline ends. From germline, CDR1 is KGHSH and CDR2 LQKENI. The CDR3 is made up of 13 amino acids. CDR3 nucleotide sequence: TGTGCCAGCTCTCCGGGGAGCACAGATACGCAGTATTTT. Translating it yields CASSPGSTDTQYF.

CDR3 in DNA: TGCAGTGCTAGTTTACAGGGGAGCGGGGAGCTGTTTTTT. Translated: CSASLQGSGELFF. This chain links TRBV20-1 with TRBJ2-2, with 7 bases that match TRBD1. Germline assignment: CDR1 DFQATT and CDR2 SNEGSKA (reference sequence). J was trimmed by 7 bases and V by 3 bases; bases with no gene match: 5. This CDR3 has 13 amino acids.

The chain couples TRBV28 to TRBJ1-1; D ambiguous. Between the trimmed V and J ends, which lost 1 base and 2 bases, there was a span of 8 bases. Germline assignment: CDR1 MDHEN and CDR2 SYDVKM. The CDR3 is 14 amino acids. CDR3 protein: CASSLSQVNTEAFF. The CDR3 region has the DNA TGTGCCAGCAGTTTATCGCAGGTAAACACTGAAGCTTTCTTT.

The CDR3 loop is CASSETRGTEAFF. CDR3 nucleotide sequence: TGTGCCAGCAGTGAAACCAGGGGAACTGAAGCTTTCTTT. This rearrangement joins TRBV6-4 to TRBJ1-1; TRBD1 might be the D (6 bases). CDR1 is MRHNA, CDR2 SNTAGT, per germline. V lost 3 bases to trimming and J lost 5 bases, with 10 bases between them. CDR3 length equals 13 residues.

The chain uses TRBV25-1 and TRBJ1-1; D uncertain. V lost 1 base to trimming and J lost 4 bases, with 10 bases between them. The germline V gene has CDR1 MGHDK and CDR2 SYGVNS. The CDR3 has 14 amino acids. The CDR3 nucleotides are TGTGCCAGCAGTGAATCCGTGGTGCGCACTGAAGCTTTCTTT. Its translation is CASSESVVRTEAFF.

Remarks on this clone: The sample carries other DNA sequences with the same CDR3. V gene TRBV5-4 combines with J gene TRBJ2-3, with D uncertain. Per germline, CDR1 SGHNT and CDR2 YYREEE (reference sequence). Between the trimmed V and J ends, which lost 2 bases and 6 bases, there was a span of 7 bases. The length of the CDR3 is 12 residues. The CDR3 loop reads CASSFFSDTQYF. The DNA for the CDR3 is TGTGCCAGCAGCTTTTTTTCGGATACGCAGTATTTT. The full variable domain, in which reference TRBV5-4 and TRBJ2-3 provide the parts outside the CDR3, is ETGVTQSPTHLIKTRGQQVTLRCSSQSGHNTVSWYQQALGQGPQFIFQYYREEENGRGNFPPRFSGLQFPNYSSELNVNALELDDSALYLCASSFFSDTQYFGPGTRLTVL.

This rearrangement joins TRBV2 to TRBJ2-3, with 7 bases fitting TRBD1. Germline assignment: CDR1 SNHLY and CDR2 FYNNEI. The CDR3 is 19 residues long. The V and J ends lost 6 bases and 2 bases, in that order; junction bases with no gene match: 20. The CDR3, as DNA: TGTGCCAGCAGGAGGGGCATTAATACAGGGGCAAAAACCACAGATACGCAGTATTTT. It is translated as CASRRGINTGAKTTDTQYF.

V and J are TRBV19 and TRBJ2-1, with D perhaps matching TRBD1 (6 bases). The CDR3 extends over 16 amino acids. Germline V gives CDR1 LNHDA, CDR2 SQIVND (reference sequence). Between the trimmed V and J ends, which lost 4 bases and 4 bases, there was a span of 17 bases. The CDR3 nucleotides are TGTGCCAGTAGTAAGGCCGACAGGCTAACATACAATGAGCAGTTCTTC. Translated: CASSKADRLTYNEQFF.

This chain uses TRBV9 with TRBJ1-6, with no clear D. V lost 0 bases to trimming and J lost 7 bases, with 8 bases between them. The CDR3 spans 14 residues. Germline loops: CDR1 SGDLS, CDR2 YYNGEE. Here the CDR3 DNA reads TGTGCCAGCAGCGTAGATACAGTCAATTCACCCCTCCACTTT. Protein sequence: CASSVDTVNSPLHF.

This clone came up a few times. V and J are TRBV5-6 and TRBJ1-2; D is ambiguous. This CDR3 contains 15 residues. From germline, CDR1 is SGHDT and CDR2 YYEEEE. Trimming left V 4 bases short and J 4 bases short, with 17 bases between. CDR3 DNA sequence: TGTGCCAGCAGCCAAATTAACCGAGGAGGCTATGGCTACACCTTC. Protein: CASSQINRGGYGYTF.

This clone was observed once. The chain recombines TRBV27 with TRBJ1-5, with 10 bases identical to TRBD1. The CDR3 sequence is 15 residues long. V shed 5 bases and J 5 bases; nucleotides not matched to a gene: 6. The V gene's germline CDR1 is MNHEY and CDR2 SMNVEV (reference sequence). Written as DNA, the CDR3 is TGTGCCAGCAGTCGAGGACAGGGGGATCATCAGCCCCAGCATTTT. It encodes CASSRGQGDHQPQHF.

The chain joins TRBV10-3 to TRBJ2-7; 9 bases line up with TRBD1. Germline loops: CDR1 ENHRY, CDR2 SYGVKD. Losses at the gene ends were 0 bases for V and 1 base for J; bases not matched to a gene: 1. The CDR3 is made up of 15 amino acids. CDR3 coding DNA: TGTGCCATCAGTGAGTCCGGGACAGGGTCCTACGAGCAGTACTTC. This encodes CAISESGTGSYEQYF.

This sequence joins TRBV18 and TRBJ2-7; possible D gene TRBD2, 5 bases. Germline CDR1 is KGHSH and CDR2 is LQKENI. Trimming shortened V by 3 bases and J by 2 bases, and 8 bases separated the two germline ends. This CDR3 spans 13 amino acids. The CDR3 loop is CASSPGVTYEQYF. CDR3 nucleotides: TGTGCCAGCTCACCGGGAGTAACCTACGAGCAGTACTTC.

This clone was observed once. This chain joins TRBV25-1 and TRBJ2-2; 8 bases match TRBD1. Looked up from germline, CDR1 is MGHDK and CDR2 is SYGVNS. The CDR3 length is 15 residues. J lost 3 bases, V lost 7 bases, and 7 bases had no gene match. CDR3 amino acids: CASTPRGPYTGELFF. The CDR3 DNA reads TGTGCCAGCACCCCCAGGGGGCCATACACCGGGGAGCTGTTTTTT. The complete variable domain, with remaining parts taken from reference TRBV25-1 and TRBJ2-2, reads EADIYQTPRYLVIGTGKKITLECSQTMGHDKMYWYQQDPGMELHLIHYSYGVNSTEKGDLSSESTVSRIRTEHFPLTLESARPSHTSQYLCASTPRGPYTGELFFGEGSRLTVL.

This chain joins TRBV2 and TRBJ1-2; 7 bases are shared with TRBD1. The CDR3 is 14 residues long. J gave up 0 bases and V 6 bases, and 4 bases lay outside the gene matches. CDR1 SNHLY and CDR2 FYNNEI come from the germline V gene. The CDR3 nucleotides read TGTGCCAGCAGGGACAGGACAGCTAACTATGGCTACACCTTC. Its protein is CASRDRTANYGYTF.

This clone appeared a single time. This chain uses TRBV5-4 with TRBJ2-7, with TRBD2 matching over 9 bases. The CDR3 has 16 residues. CDR1 and CDR2 (germline): SGHNT, YYREEE (reference sequence). V was pared by 5 bases and J by 2 bases, with 11 bases of the junction left unmatched. CDR3 nucleotide sequence: TGTGCCAGCAGTCCGGATCTAGCGGGAACCCCCTACGAGCAGTACTTC. This sequence encodes CASSPDLAGTPYEQYF.

This clone was counted a few times. The genes are TRBV5-1 and TRBJ2-3; tentative D call: TRBD2 (5 bases). The CDR3 runs 14 residues. The germline gives CDR1 SGHRS, CDR2 YFSETQ. Trimming took off 4 bases at V and 0 bases at J, with 9 bases between the two ends. CDR3 bases: TGCGCCAGCAGCCGGACTCTAAGCACAGATACGCAGTATTTT. Amino acids: CASSRTLSTDTQYF.

The chain joins TRBV29-1 to TRBJ2-7, with D possibly matching TRBD1 (6 bases). Germline-derived CDR1 and CDR2 are SQVTM and ANQGSEA. Trimming removed 4 bases at V and 5 bases at J, with 9 bases between. This CDR3 contains 11 residues. CDR3 nucleotide sequence: TGCAGCGTTGTGGGGGCAGACGAGCAGTACTTC. Translated, it gives CSVVGADEQYF.